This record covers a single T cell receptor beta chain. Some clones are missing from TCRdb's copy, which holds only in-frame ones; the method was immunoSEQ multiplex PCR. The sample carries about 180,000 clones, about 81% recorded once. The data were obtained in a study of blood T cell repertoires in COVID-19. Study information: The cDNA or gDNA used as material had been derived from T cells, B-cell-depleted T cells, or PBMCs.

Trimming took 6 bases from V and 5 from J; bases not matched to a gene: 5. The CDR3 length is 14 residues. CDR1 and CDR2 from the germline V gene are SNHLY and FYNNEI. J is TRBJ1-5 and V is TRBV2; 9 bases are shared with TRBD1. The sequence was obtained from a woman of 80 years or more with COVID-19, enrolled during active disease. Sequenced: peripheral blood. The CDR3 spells CASRAGQGHQPQHF. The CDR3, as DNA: TGTGCCAGCAGAGCCGGACAGGGGCATCAGCCCCAGCATTTT. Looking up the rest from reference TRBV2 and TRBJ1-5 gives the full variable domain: EPEVTQTPSHQVTQMGQEVILRCVPISNHLYFYWYRQILGQKVEFLVSFYNNEISEKSEIFDDQFSVERPDGSNFTLKIRSTKLEDSAMYFCASRAGQGHQPQHFGDGTRLSIL.